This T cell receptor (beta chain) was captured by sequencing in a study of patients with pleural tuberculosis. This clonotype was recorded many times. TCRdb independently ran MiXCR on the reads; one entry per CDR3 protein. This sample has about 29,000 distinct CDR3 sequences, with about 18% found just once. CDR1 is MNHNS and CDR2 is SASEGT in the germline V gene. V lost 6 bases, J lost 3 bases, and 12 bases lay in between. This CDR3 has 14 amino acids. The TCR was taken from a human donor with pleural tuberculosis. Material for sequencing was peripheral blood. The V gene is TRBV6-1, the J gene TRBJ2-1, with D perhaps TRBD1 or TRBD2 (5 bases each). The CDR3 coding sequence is TGTGCCAGCAGGTCAGGGACCATCTACAATGAGCAGTTCTTC. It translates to CASRSGTIYNEQFF.